One and the same sample provided the 22 T cell receptor beta chains below, sequenced in a study of shared clonotypes between healthy human individuals. TCRdb's copy holds only in-frame clones and misses some; the assay was immunoSEQ multiplex PCR. Among hundreds of thousands of clones listed, roughly 72% were seen once. The sample consisted of memory CD4+ T cells sorted from blood. Subset given: CD45RA-negative fraction. All receptors derive from a woman under 40 in good health.

On this clone itself: Within the sample, other DNA sequences also encode this same CDR3. The chain carries TRBV20-1 and TRBJ2-5; D uncertain. The CDR3 has 10 amino acids. V dropped 6 bases and J dropped 5 bases, with 7 bases sitting between them. Germline assignment: CDR1 DFQATT and CDR2 SNEGSKA (reference sequence). Here the CDR3 DNA reads TGCAGTGCACTGGGGGAGACCCAGTACTTC. It codes for CSALGETQYF.

The chain joins TRBV7-2 to TRBJ2-7, with D perhaps being TRBD1 or TRBD2 (5 bases each). V was pared by 3 bases and J by 0 bases, with 15 bases between. The CDR3 has 16 residues. CDR1 and CDR2 (germline): SGHTA, FQGNSA. CDR3: CASSFMWDDNSYEQYF. The CDR3 nucleotides read TGTGCCAGCAGCTTTATGTGGGACGACAACTCCTACGAGCAGTACTTC.

The chain employs TRBV7-2 and TRBJ1-5, with TRBD1 matching 7 bases. This CDR3 spans 14 amino acids. Germline loops: CDR1 SGHTA, CDR2 FQGNSA. Losses at the gene ends were 5 bases for V and 9 bases for J; bases not matched to a gene: 10. The CDR3 bases are TGTGCCAGCAGCATTGGACAGGCAGATGGGCCCCAGCATTTT. Protein product: CASSIGQADGPQHF.

The V call is TRBV7-8, the J call TRBJ2-2; tentatively, D is TRBD2 (6 bases). The germline gives CDR1 SGHVS, CDR2 FQNEAQ. This CDR3 has 17 residues. Trimming removed 1 base at V and 6 bases at J, with 18 bases between. CDR3 loop: CASSLVVGGARAGELFF. Here the CDR3 DNA reads TGTGCCAGCAGCTTAGTTGTGGGCGGGGCTAGGGCCGGGGAGCTGTTTTTT.

V usage is TRBV6-5 and J usage is TRBJ1-1, with D tentatively TRBD1 (6 bases). The CDR3 consists of 13 residues. V was trimmed by 7 bases and J by 4 bases, leaving 13 bases between them. CDR1 is MNHEY, CDR2 SVGAGI, per germline. CDR3 in DNA: TGTGCCAGCATCCGGGGGCAGAGCACTGAAGCTTTCTTT. Protein product: CASIRGQSTEAFF.

In this sample, this clone turned up a few times. V and J are TRBV12-2 and TRBJ1-4. TRBV12-2 is recorded as a pseudogene. This CDR3 has 16 amino acids. For the CDR3, the DNA is TGTGCAAGTCGCTTAGCCAGTGAGTCGAGGGATGAAAAACTGTTTTTT. This codes for CASRLASESRDEKLFF.

This chain uses TRBV11-2 with TRBJ2-7; 7 bases map to TRBD2. V dropped 3 bases and J dropped 2; count of bases not matched to a gene: 10. The CDR3 has 16 residues. Germline lookup yields CDR1 SGHAT and CDR2 FQNNGV. The DNA for the CDR3 is TGTGCCAGCAGCTTCCAAACGGGAGGTGTCACCTACGAGCAGTACTTC. Translation gives CASSFQTGGVTYEQYF.

The genes are TRBV19 and TRBJ1-6; 7 nucleotides align to TRBD1. Unmatched junction bases numbered 5, after V lost 6 bases and J lost 6 bases. CDR3 length: 14 residues. Germline CDR1 LNHDA, CDR2 SQIVND (reference sequence). CDR3 protein: CASRGTDSNSPLHF. The CDR3 DNA reads as TGTGCCAGTAGGGGGACAGACTCTAATTCACCCCTCCACTTT.

The chain couples TRBV5-1 to TRBJ2-4, with a weak D call TRBD1 (5 bases). The V and J ends lost 4 bases and 7 bases respectively, with 21 bases between them. The CDR3 is 16 amino acids. Germline CDR1 reads SGHRS; CDR2 reads YFSETQ. CDR3 DNA: TGCGCCAGCAGCCCCATCCCAGGGTATAATGAGAACATTCAGTACTTC. Amino acid sequence: CASSPIPGYNENIQYF.

Note on this clone: The same CDR3 also results from other DNA sequences found in this sample. V usage is TRBV5-1 and J usage is TRBJ1-1; 10 positions match TRBD1. CDR3 size: 14 residues. J lost 1 base, V lost 4 bases, and 1 base had no gene match. Looked up from germline, CDR1 is SGHRS and CDR2 is YFSETQ. CDR3 DNA: TGCGCCAGCAGCCGGGACAGGGGGAACACTGAAGCTTTCTTT. This gives the protein CASSRDRGNTEAFF.

The chain has TRBV19 and TRBJ1-5; perhaps TRBD1 as D (5 bases). Deletions cut 7 bases from V and 6 bases from J, with 19 bases between. The CDR3 spans 15 residues. The germline CDR1 and CDR2 sequences are LNHDA and SQIVND (reference sequence). The CDR3 nucleotides are TGTGCCAGTACCGCAGGGTACGGTCCCACTCAGCCCCAGCATTTT. Its translation is CASTAGYGPTQPQHF.

The J gene is TRBJ1-5, the V gene TRBV6-5; 7 bases map to TRBD1. The V gene's germline CDR1 is MNHEY and CDR2 SVGAGI. J lost 0 bases, V lost 2 bases, and 4 bases had no gene match. There are 16 residues in the CDR3. The CDR3 DNA reads TGTGCCAGCAGTTACCCGACAGGGTATAGCAATCAGCCCCAGCATTTT. Its protein product is CASSYPTGYSNQPQHF.

This clone came up once. The chain recombines TRBV28 with TRBJ1-1; tentative D call: TRBD1 (5 bases). The V end was cut by 7 bases, the J end by 3 bases, with 18 bases between. This CDR3 spans 15 amino acids. Per the germline V gene, CDR1 is MDHEN and CDR2 is SYDVKM. The CDR3, as DNA: TGTGCCAGCACCTCCGGGGGGGGGAGAGACACTGAAGCTTTCTTT. It is translated as CASTSGGGRDTEAFF. Complete variable domain (other parts from reference TRBV28 and TRBJ1-1): DVKVTQSSRYLVKRTGEKVFLECVQDMDHENMFWYRQDPGLGLRLIYFSYDVKMKEKGDIPEGYSVSREKKERFSLILESASTNQTSMYLCASTSGGGRDTEAFFGQGTRLTVV.

This chain connects TRBV18 to TRBJ2-5, with 9 bases matching TRBD2. The CDR3 runs 14 residues. Germline V gene data show CDR1 as KGHSH and CDR2 as LQKENI. Trimming at V came to 1 base and at J to 5 bases, leaving 2 bases not matched to a gene. The DNA for the CDR3 is TGTGCCAGCTCACCACTCGGACTAGCGGAGACCCAGTACTTC. The encoded protein is CASSPLGLAETQYF.

This clone appeared a few times. Other DNA sequences of this sample code for an identical CDR3. The genes are TRBV11-2 and TRBJ1-5; D not certain. The CDR3 extends over 15 amino acids. Trimming left V 2 bases short and J 3 bases short, with 11 bases between. The V gene's germline CDR1 is SGHAT and CDR2 FQNNGV. In DNA, the CDR3 is TGTGCCAGCAGCTTATTAGCAGGACCCAATCAGCCCCAGCATTTT. It specifies CASSLLAGPNQPQHF.

This chain joins TRBV5-5 and TRBJ1-4; possible D gene TRBD1, 5 bases. With 5 bases removed from V and 8 bases from J, the gap between germline ends came to 19 bases. This CDR3 is 15 amino acids long. The germline V gene has CDR1 SGHKS and CDR2 YYEKEE (reference sequence). The chain's CDR3 is CASSLQGSSWEKLFF. The CDR3 bases are TGTGCCAGCAGTCTTCAGGGTTCATCCTGGGAAAAACTGTTTTTT. Complete variable domain (other parts from reference TRBV5-5 and TRBJ1-4): DAGVTQSPTHLIKTRGQQVTLRCSPISGHKSVSWYQQVLGQGPQFIFQYYEKEERGRGNFPDRFSARQFPNYSSELNVNALLLGDSALYLCASSLQGSSWEKLFFGSGTQLSVL.

V usage is TRBV28 and J usage is TRBJ1-5, with 8 bases matching TRBD1. The V gene end was trimmed by 6 bases and the J gene end by 7 bases; junction bases not matched to a gene: 8. CDR1 is MDHEN and CDR2 is SYDVKM in the germline V gene. The CDR3 is 14 amino acids. The CDR3 sequence: CASRPPGGGQPQHF. DNA for the CDR3: TGTGCCAGCAGACCGCCAGGGGGCGGACAGCCCCAGCATTTT.

The chain joins TRBV5-4 to TRBJ2-5; D could derive from TRBD1 or TRBD2 (6 bases each). CDR3 length: 15 residues. The V gene lost 6 bases and the J gene lost 1 base, with 16 bases spanning the gap. CDR1 and CDR2 from the germline V gene are SGHNT and YYREEE (reference sequence). DNA of the CDR3: TGTGCCAGCAAAAGTCCCGGGGGCATCCAAGAGACCCAGTACTTC. It specifies CASKSPGGIQETQYF.

This clone was picked up a small number of times. V gene TRBV10-2 combines with J gene TRBJ1-2; no clear D gene. Per the germline V gene, CDR1 is WSHSY and CDR2 is SAAADI. This CDR3 comprises 13 residues. Trimming left V 2 bases short and J 7 bases short, with 11 bases between. The CDR3 here is CASSEGVGSGYTF. Here the CDR3 DNA reads TGCGCCAGCAGTGAGGGGGTCGGGAGTGGCTACACCTTC.

For this clone: The same CDR3 can be traced to other DNA sequences in this sample. The V call is TRBV2, the J call TRBJ2-3; D not certain. Trimming removed 7 bases from V and 0 bases from J, with 11 bases in between. The CDR3 has 14 residues. Per the germline V gene, CDR1 is SNHLY and CDR2 is FYNNEI. The CDR3 loop reads CASTGLISTDTQYF. Written as DNA, the CDR3 is TGTGCCAGCACTGGGCTCATTAGCACAGATACGCAGTATTTT.

This chain links TRBV6-6 with TRBJ1-4; 9 bases match TRBD1. Germline V gene sequence: CDR1 MNHNY, CDR2 SVGAGI (reference sequence). There are 14 residues in the CDR3. V dropped 6 bases and J dropped 5; count of bases not matched to a gene: 4. CDR3 region: CASSWGQGNEKLFF. CDR3 coding DNA: TGTGCCAGCAGCTGGGGACAGGGAAATGAAAAACTGTTTTTT.

The chain links TRBV4-2 to TRBJ2-3; 8 bases align to TRBD1. Looked up from germline, CDR1 is LGHNA and CDR2 is YNFKEQ. The CDR3 loop spans 17 amino acids. V lost 1 base, J lost 7 bases, and 13 bases stayed unmatched. In DNA, the CDR3 is TGTGCCAGCAGCCAAGGAGGTAATGGACAGGGTCGAAATACGCAGTATTTT. This sequence encodes CASSQGGNGQGRNTQYF.